Below are 2 T cell receptor beta chains sequenced from a single sample in a study of Ad26.COV2.S vaccination and SARS-CoV-2 variants. Treatment described: 15 to 20 received Ad26.COV2.S at low or high dose, single or two shots; five or six received placebo; per-sample allocation not given. Sampling took place 63 days after the first vaccine or placebo injection. Profiled with immunoSEQ multiplex PCR; TCRdb holds only in-frame clones, not every one. The sample carries 360,000 or so clones, roughly 84% recorded once. This material consisted of peripheral blood, taken in a trial of Ad26.COV2.S vaccine versus placebo. The receptor set was obtained from a person aged 18-60 years who received the Ad26.COV2.S COVID-19 vaccine or a placebo.

This chain connects TRBV12-5 to TRBJ1-2; D uncertain. In germline, CDR1 is LGHNT, CDR2 FRNRAP. The CDR3 contains 11 residues. V gave up 0 bases and J gave up 8 bases, with 4 bases separating them. The CDR3 DNA sequence: TGTGCTAGTGGTTTGGTGGGGGGCTACACCTTC. This sequence encodes CASGLVGGYTF.

The rearrangement uses TRBV30 and TRBJ2-1; TRBD2 matches at 8 bases. The CDR3 has 19 residues. The germline V gene has CDR1 GTSNPN and CDR2 SVGIG (reference sequence). V lost 0 bases, J lost 0 bases, and 13 bases stayed unmatched. For the CDR3, the DNA is TGTGCCTGGAGTGTATACGAGGGACTTCTAGCGGGCTCCTACAATGAGCAGTTCTTC. Protein product: CAWSVYEGLLAGSYNEQFF.